A selection of T cell receptor beta chains follows, all from one sample in a study of T-cell memory formation after mild COVID-19. Each CDR3 protein is one row after TCRdb ran MiXCR on the 5' RACE reads. The sample holds nearly 250,000 distinct CDR3 sequences, just over 15% seen once. Sequencing was carried out using PBMCs or a T cell subset sorted from them (not recorded which). Receptor source: an adult woman who had mild COVID-19 (a few samples of this study predate the infection). Cell type and time point are not known. Each CDR3 is given with its conserved first and last residue. A D gene is named only where the DNA matches it firmly. Some rows mark clone size as missing; the rest say once, few, many or name a class of expanded clone.

TRBJ2-5 many TRBV24-1 NA TGTGCCACCAGTGGTGTCGTCGGGCAAGAGACCCAGTACTTC CATSGVVGQETQYF
TRBJ2-7 NA TRBV12-3/TRBV12-4 TRBD1 TGTGCCAGCAGTACCCGACAGGGGAACGAGCAGTACTTC CASSTRQGNEQYF
TRBJ2-3 few TRBV2 TRBD1 TGTGCCAGCATTGCAGGGGGCGTGACAGATACGCAGTATTTT CASIAGGVTDTQYF
TRBJ1-2 NA TRBV20-1 NA TGCAGTGCTAGACCTCTTTATGGCTACACCTTC CSARPLYGYTF
TRBJ2-5 few TRBV10-3 TRBD2 TGTGCCATCAGTGAACCGGGGGGGAGAAAGACCCAGTACTTC CAISEPGGRKTQYF
TRBJ2-3 NA TRBV6-5 NA TGTGCCAGCTCCCCTACCAGGGGTGGAGATACGCAGTATTTT CASSPTRGGDTQYF
TRBJ2-7 many TRBV7-2 TRBD2 TGTGCCAGCAGCGCCGGACTAGCGGGAGGGCCGTCGTTC CASSAGLAGGPSF
TRBJ2-3 few TRBV27 NA TGTGCCAGCAGTTTACGCACCGGGACTGCGCAGTATTTT CASSLRTGTAQYF
TRBJ2-3 few TRBV4-2 TRBD2 TGTGCCAGCAGCCTAACCCTAGCGGGGGCCCGCACAGATACGCAGTATTTT CASSLTLAGARTDTQYF
TRBJ1-1 NA TRBV29-1 TRBD1 TGCAGCGTTGCGACAGGGGGCTTTACTGAAGCTTTCTTT CSVATGGFTEAFF
TRBJ1-5 few TRBV18 TRBD1 TGTGCCAGCTCAGACGACAGGGATCAGCCCCAGCATTTT CASSDDRDQPQHF
TRBJ1-2 many TRBV7-9 NA TGTGCCAGCAGCGCAGACCCCCTCGGGGGCTACACCTTC CASSADPLGGYTF
TRBJ2-3 few TRBV18 TRBD1 TGTGCCAGCTCACCGGACAGGGGGCGGACAGATACGCAGTATTTT CASSPDRGRTDTQYF
TRBJ2-7 few TRBV20-1 TRBD1 TGCAGTGCTACCCGGGACAGGGGTCCCTACGAGCAGTACTTC CSATRDRGPYEQYF
TRBJ2-5 NA TRBV5-1 NA TGCGCCAGCAGCTTTGGGACGTCACAAGAGACCCAGTACTTC CASSFGTSQETQYF
TRBJ1-6 NA TRBV5-1 NA TGCGCCAGCAGCCCCGGACAGCTTTATAATTCACCCCTCCACTTT CASSPGQLYNSPLHF
TRBJ2-1 few TRBV4-2 TRBD2 TGTGCCAGCAGCCAAGAAATGGCGGGAGCTTACAATGAGCAGTTCTTC CASSQEMAGAYNEQFF
TRBJ2-7 few TRBV15 NA TGTGCCACCAGCAGGACTCAGGGGAATCACGAGCAGTACTTC CATSRTQGNHEQYF
TRBJ1-5 NA TRBV27 NA TGTGCCAGCAGTCCACAGATCCATCCGGGGAATCAGCCCCAGCATTTT CASSPQIHPGNQPQHF
TRBJ1-2 NA TRBV5-4 TRBD1 TGTGCCAGCAGCTCATACAGACAGGGAAACTATGGCTACACCTTC CASSSYRQGNYGYTF
TRBJ2-1 few TRBV9 TRBD2 TGTGCCAGCAGCGAGGGGGGACTAGCGGGGTCCGGGAAGTTCTTC CASSEGGLAGSGKFF
TRBJ1-5 NA TRBV19 NA TGTGCCTGTAGTCAAACAGGAAATCCTAACCCCCTTAATCAGCCCCAGCATTTT CACSQTGNPNPLNQPQHF
TRBJ1-5 NA TRBV30 NA TGTGCCTGGAGTGTACAGACCAATCAGCCCCAGCATTTT CAWSVQTNQPQHF
TRBJ1-2 NA TRBV6-6 TRBD1 TGTGCCAGCAGTTATACAGGGGAAGGAGGGGGCTACACCTTC CASSYTGEGGGYTF
TRBJ2-7 many TRBV7-2 NA TGTGCCAGCAGCTTAGGCCGGGGGATTACCTACGAGCAGTACTTC CASSLGRGITYEQYF
TRBJ2-2 many TRBV11-2 NA TGTGCCAGCAGCTTAGGCACCGGGGAGCTGTTTTTT CASSLGTGELFF
TRBJ1-1 NA TRBV29-1 TRBD1 TGCAGCGTCTCCGCCCCAGGGGGCACTGAAGCTTTCTTT CSVSAPGGTEAFF
TRBJ2-1 NA TRBV7-2 TRBD2 TGTGCCAGCAGCTTCCAGCGGGGGGGTTACAATGAGCAGTTCTTC CASSFQRGGYNEQFF
TRBJ2-3 few TRBV12-5 NA TGTGCTAGTGGTTTGGTACGTCCCCCCAAAGTAGATACGCAGTATTTT CASGLVRPPKVDTQYF
TRBJ2-3 NA TRBV5-8 NA TGTGCCAGCAGCCGAGAGGTCACAGATACGCAGTATTTT CASSREVTDTQYF
TRBJ2-7 NA TRBV6-5 NA TGTGCCAGCAGTTACGGCTTTGGAACCGGCGAGCAGTACTTC CASSYGFGTGEQYF
TRBJ2-3 NA TRBV7-2 TRBD2 TGTGCCAGCAGCCAAGGGAGGGCCACAGATACGCAGTATTTT CASSQGRATDTQYF
TRBJ2-3 NA TRBV5-1 NA TGCGCCAGCAGCCCGACAAGGGGCGTCCCAGATACGCAGTATTTT CASSPTRGVPDTQYF
TRBJ2-1 NA TRBV18 NA TGTGCCAGCTCGTCCACACTCACCGATGAGCAGTTCTTC CASSSTLTDEQFF
TRBJ2-7 NA TRBV18 NA TGTGCCAGCTCACCAATTGGGACCTCCTACGAGCAGTACTTC CASSPIGTSYEQYF
TRBJ2-7 few TRBV15 NA TGTGCCACCAGCAGAATATTAGGGAACGAGCAGTACTTC CATSRILGNEQYF
TRBJ1-2 NA TRBV5-1 NA TGCGCCAGCAGCTCTACTACAGGGAACTATGGCTACACCTTC CASSSTTGNYGYTF
TRBJ2-5 few TRBV5-1 TRBD2 TGCGCCAGCAGCGCCACTAGCGGGGGGTCTGGCGGAGAGACCCAGTACTTC CASSATSGGSGGETQYF
TRBJ2-1 NA TRBV12-3/TRBV12-4 NA TGTGCCAGCAGTTTAGCGGGGGCCTCCAGGGAGCAGTTCTTC CASSLAGASREQFF
TRBJ2-3 NA TRBV5-1 NA TGCGCCAGCAGCTCCTCCATCACGGGGACAGATACGCAGTATTTT CASSSSITGTDTQYF
TRBJ2-5 NA TRBV27 TRBD2 TGTGCCAGCAGGTCTCTTAGCGGGGGGGCAATCGTGACCCAGTACTTC CASRSLSGGAIVTQYF
TRBJ2-1 NA TRBV5-1 TRBD2 TGCGCCAGCAGCCCGGGACTAGCCCACAATGAGCAGTTCTTC CASSPGLAHNEQFF
TRBJ2-7 NA TRBV28 TRBD1 TGTGCCAGCTCCGTAGGGCGGCAGGGGGCGGGGGAGCAGTACTTC CASSVGRQGAGEQYF
TRBJ2-5 many TRBV10-3 NA TGTGCCATCAGTGAGTCGACGAAACCTCTGGAGACCCAGTACTTC CAISESTKPLETQYF
TRBJ2-5 NA TRBV7-2 NA TGTGCCAGCAGCCCACAGGCAATAAATGCCCAGTACTTC CASSPQAINAQYF
TRBJ2-3 few TRBV20-1 TRBD2 TGCAGTGCTAGAGACAACCGAGCGGGGGGCCCAGATACGCAGTATTTT CSARDNRAGGPDTQYF
TRBJ2-5 NA TRBV24-1 TRBD2 TGTGCCACCGCGGGGGGGTTTCAAGAGACCCAGTACTTC CATAGGFQETQYF